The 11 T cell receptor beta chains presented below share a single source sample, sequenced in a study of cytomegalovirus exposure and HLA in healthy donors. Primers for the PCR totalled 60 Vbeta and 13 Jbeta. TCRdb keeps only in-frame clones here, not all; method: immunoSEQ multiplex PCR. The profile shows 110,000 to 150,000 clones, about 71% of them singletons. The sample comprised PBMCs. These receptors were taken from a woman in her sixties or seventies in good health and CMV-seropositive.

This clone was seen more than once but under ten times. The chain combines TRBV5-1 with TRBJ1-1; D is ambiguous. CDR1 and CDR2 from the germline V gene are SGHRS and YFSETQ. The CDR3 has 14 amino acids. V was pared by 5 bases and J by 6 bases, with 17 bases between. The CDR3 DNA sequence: TGCGCCAGCAGTCCGGGAAGCGGGGTACCTGAAGCTTTCTTT. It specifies CASSPGSGVPEAFF.

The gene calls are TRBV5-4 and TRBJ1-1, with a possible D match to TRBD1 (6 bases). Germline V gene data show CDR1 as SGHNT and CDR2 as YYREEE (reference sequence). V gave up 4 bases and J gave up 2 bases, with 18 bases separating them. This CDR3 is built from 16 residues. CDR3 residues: CASSPFPTGINTEAFF. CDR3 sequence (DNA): TGTGCCAGCAGCCCCTTTCCGACAGGAATTAACACTGAAGCTTTCTTT.

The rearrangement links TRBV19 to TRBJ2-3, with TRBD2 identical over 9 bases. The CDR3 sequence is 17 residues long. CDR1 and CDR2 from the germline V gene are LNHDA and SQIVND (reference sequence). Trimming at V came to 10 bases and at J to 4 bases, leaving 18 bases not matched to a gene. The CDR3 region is CATSPSGLAGSADTQYF. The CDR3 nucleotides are TGTGCCACCTCACCCTCGGGTCTAGCGGGAAGCGCAGATACGCAGTATTTT.

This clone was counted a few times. As DNA, the CDR3 is TGTGCCAGCAGCGGCGGGACCGTAACCGGGGAGCTGTTTTTT. This codes for CASSGGTVTGELFF. V gene TRBV2 combines with J gene TRBJ2-2; the D gene is possibly TRBD2 (6 bases). Trimming took 6 bases from V and 5 from J, leaving 13 bases between them. The germline V gene encodes CDR1 SNHLY and CDR2 FYNNEI. The CDR3 runs 14 residues.

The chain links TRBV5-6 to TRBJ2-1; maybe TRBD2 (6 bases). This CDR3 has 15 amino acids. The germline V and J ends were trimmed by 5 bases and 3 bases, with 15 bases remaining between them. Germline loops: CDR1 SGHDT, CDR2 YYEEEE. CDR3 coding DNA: TGTGCCAGCAGTGGGGGAGGCTACAACTACAATGAGCAGTTCTTC. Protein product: CASSGGGYNYNEQFF.

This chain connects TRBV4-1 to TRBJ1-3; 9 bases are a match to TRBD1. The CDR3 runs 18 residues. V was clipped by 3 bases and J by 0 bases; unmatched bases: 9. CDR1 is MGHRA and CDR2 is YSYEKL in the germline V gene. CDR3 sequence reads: CASSQEGQGQSSGNTIYF. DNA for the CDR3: TGCGCCAGCAGCCAGGAGGGACAGGGTCAAAGCTCTGGAAACACCATATATTTT.

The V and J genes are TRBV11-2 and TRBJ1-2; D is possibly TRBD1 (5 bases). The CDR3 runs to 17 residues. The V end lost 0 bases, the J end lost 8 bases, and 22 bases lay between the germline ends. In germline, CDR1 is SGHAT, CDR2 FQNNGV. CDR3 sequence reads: CASSLDLSNSGEDGYTF. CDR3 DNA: TGTGCCAGCAGCTTAGATCTTTCAAATTCGGGGGAAGACGGCTACACCTTC.

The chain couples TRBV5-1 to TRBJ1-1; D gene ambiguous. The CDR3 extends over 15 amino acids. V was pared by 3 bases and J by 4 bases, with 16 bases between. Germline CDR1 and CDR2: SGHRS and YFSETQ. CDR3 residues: CASSSGDVKPTEAFF. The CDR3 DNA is TGCGCCAGCAGCTCCGGAGATGTAAAGCCCACTGAAGCTTTCTTT.

Here the CDR3 DNA reads TGTGCCAGCAGCCCCAGGACAGTACAGTGGAATGAGCAGTTCTTC. The encoded protein is CASSPRTVQWNEQFF. The gene calls are TRBV6-6 and TRBJ2-1, with D possibly matching TRBD1 (6 bases). Trimming removed 6 bases at V and 7 bases at J, with 19 bases between. CDR1 and CDR2 (germline): MNHNY, SVGAGI (reference sequence). CDR3 length: 15 amino acids.

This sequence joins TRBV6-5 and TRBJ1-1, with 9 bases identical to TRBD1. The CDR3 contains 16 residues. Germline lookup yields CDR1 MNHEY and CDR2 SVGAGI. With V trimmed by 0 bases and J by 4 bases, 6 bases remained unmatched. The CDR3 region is CASSYSPTGGVTEAFF. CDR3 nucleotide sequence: TGTGCCAGCAGTTACTCCCCGACAGGGGGGGTCACTGAAGCTTTCTTT.

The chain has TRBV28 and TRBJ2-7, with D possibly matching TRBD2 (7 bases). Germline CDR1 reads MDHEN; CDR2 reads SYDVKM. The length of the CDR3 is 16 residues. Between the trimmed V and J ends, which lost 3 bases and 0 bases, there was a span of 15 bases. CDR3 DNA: TGTGCCAGCAGTTTCCGGGGAGGGGGATTCTCCTACGAGCAGTACTTC. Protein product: CASSFRGGGFSYEQYF.